The TCR beta chain under discussion was sequenced for a study of T cells after yellow fever vaccination. Findings of the study overall: In post-booster samples, most primary-vaccination clones reappeared (just under 98% CD4, 88% CD8). Any FACS-sorted repertoire could hold abundant clonotypes that contaminate it from the bulk population.

They built TCR cDNA with 5'RACE template switching, a step that put in a universal primer site and UMIs. Using its own MiXCR run on the 5' RACE reads, TCRdb lists one record per CDR3 protein. Here the sample spans 250,000 to 400,000 distinct CDR3 sequences, approximately 4.5% being singletons. There are many counts of this clonotype. Its specificity is unknown. V was clipped by 0 bases and J by 11 bases; unmatched bases: 4. Germline V gene lookup returns CDR1 SGHRS and CDR2 YFSETQ. This CDR3 is 12 amino acids long. The chain employs TRBV5-1 and TRBJ1-1; 7 nucleotides agree with TRBD1. The sample here was PBMCs, taken 15 days after the yellow fever booster vaccination. This clonotype originated in a man between 18 and 35 years old who received the YFV17D yellow fever vaccine. CDR3 nucleotides: TGCGCCAGCAGCTTGGAGGGCAGGGGGGCTTTCTTT. It yields the protein CASSLEGRGAFF.